Given below is one T cell receptor (beta chain) in context. This sample was taken from a study of blood T cell repertoires in COVID-19. Turning to the study itself: Italy, Spain and the United States were the sources of the convalescent and acute COVID-19 samples. PBMCs, B-cell-depleted T cells, or T cells were the source of the cDNA or gDNA that made up the material.

The CDR3 runs to 17 residues. Trimming took 0 bases from V and 0 from J, leaving 12 bases between them. Germline assignment: CDR1 LGHNA and CDR2 YNFKEQ. Original processing notes: Estimates of nucleated cell counts were drawn from the amplification of reference gene primers. TCRdb's copy holds only in-frame clones and misses some; the assay was immunoSEQ multiplex PCR. That table supplies the V and J calls and clone size; D and trimming were determined from the DNA. The table lists over 150,000 clones, about 95% of them singletons. The sequence came from a man aged 25 to 40 with COVID-19, enrolled during active disease. Source material: peripheral blood. The rearrangement links TRBV4-2 to TRBJ1-5; D not certain. CDR3 amino acids: CASSQDPMGGSNQPQHF. The CDR3 nucleotides are TGTGCCAGCAGCCAAGATCCGATGGGAGGTAGCAATCAGCCCCAGCATTTT.